The sequence of this TCR beta chain was determined in a study of T cell responses to AZD1222 COVID-19 vaccine. Study results and caveats: Clonal diversity may have been underestimated, and the donors were mostly white British, with more females than males.

About this clone itself: Antigen specificity is unknown.

This CDR3 region has 13 residues. Trimming took 4 bases from V and 8 from J; bases not matched to a gene: 2. Method: immunoSEQ multiplex PCR; TCRdb's copy keeps in-frame clones and lacks some. The table shows fewer than 150,000 clones, with approximately 90% occurring only once. The sample consisted of peripheral blood, taken on day 0 of AZD1222 vaccination. This clonotype was obtained from an adult in good health. The chain uses TRBV12-3 or TRBV12-4 and TRBJ2-2, with TRBD2 matching over 9 bases. CDR3 nucleotides: TGTGCCAGCAGTTCCAGCGGGAGGGGGGAGCTGTTTTTT. Protein product: CASSSSGRGELFF.